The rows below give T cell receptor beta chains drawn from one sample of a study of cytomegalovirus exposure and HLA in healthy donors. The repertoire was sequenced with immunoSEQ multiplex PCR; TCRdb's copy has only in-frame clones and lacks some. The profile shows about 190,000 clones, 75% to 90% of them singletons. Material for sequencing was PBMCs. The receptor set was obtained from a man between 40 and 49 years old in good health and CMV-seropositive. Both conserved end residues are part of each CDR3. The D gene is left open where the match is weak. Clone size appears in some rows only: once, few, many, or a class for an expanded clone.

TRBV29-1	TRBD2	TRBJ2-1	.	CSVHQLAGGQINEQFF	TGCAGCGTCCATCAGCTAGCGGGGGGGCAGATCAATGAGCAGTTCTTC
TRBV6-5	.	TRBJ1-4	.	CASSVTENEKLFF	TGTGCCAGCAGCGTCACGGAGAATGAAAAACTGTTTTTT
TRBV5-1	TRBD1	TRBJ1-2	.	CASSLAGQGSGYTF	TGCGCCAGCAGCTTGGCGGGACAGGGGAGTGGCTACACCTTC
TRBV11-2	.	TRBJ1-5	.	CASSSTGMVGQPQHF	TGTGCCAGCAGCTCGACAGGCATGGTCGGTCAGCCCCAGCATTTT
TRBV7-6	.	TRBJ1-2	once	CASSATLGGLDGYTF	TGTGCCAGCAGCGCCACCCTCGGGGGGCTTGATGGCTACACCTTC
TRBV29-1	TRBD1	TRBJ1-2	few	CSVGGQIGYTF	TGCAGCGTGGGGGGACAGATTGGCTACACCTTC
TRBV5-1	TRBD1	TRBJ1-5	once	CASRAGTGSNQPQHF	TGCGCCAGCAGAGCCGGGACAGGGAGTAATCAGCCCCAGCATTTT
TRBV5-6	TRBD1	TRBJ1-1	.	CASSLGDRGEAFF	TGTGCCAGCAGCTTGGGGGACAGGGGAGAAGCTTTCTTT
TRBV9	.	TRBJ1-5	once	CASSTSGAPTQPQHF	TGTGCCAGCAGCACCTCAGGGGCCCCCACTCAGCCCCAGCATTTT
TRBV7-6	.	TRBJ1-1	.	CASSLGPNREWSTEAFF	TGTGCCAGCAGCTTAGGGCCCAACAGGGAGTGGAGCACTGAAGCTTTCTTT
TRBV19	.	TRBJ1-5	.	CASSLQGYNQPQHF	TGTGCCAGTAGTTTACAGGGATACAATCAGCCCCAGCATTTT
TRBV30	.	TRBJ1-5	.	CAWSVEGLQPQHF	TGTGCCTGGAGTGTAGAGGGCCTTCAGCCCCAGCATTTT
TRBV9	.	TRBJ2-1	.	CASSVVQSPRDNEQFF	TGTGCCAGCAGCGTAGTACAGAGCCCCCGCGACAATGAGCAGTTCTTC
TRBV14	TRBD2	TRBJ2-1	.	CASSHYGGDEQFF	TGTGCCAGCAGCCATTATGGGGGGGATGAGCAGTTCTTC
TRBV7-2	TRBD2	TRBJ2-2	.	CASSLKRGGELFF	TGTGCCAGCAGCCTAAAGCGGGGCGGGGAGCTGTTTTTT
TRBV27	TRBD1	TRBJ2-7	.	CASISQGAHREQYF	TGTGCCAGCATCTCACAGGGGGCTCATCGCGAGCAGTACTTC